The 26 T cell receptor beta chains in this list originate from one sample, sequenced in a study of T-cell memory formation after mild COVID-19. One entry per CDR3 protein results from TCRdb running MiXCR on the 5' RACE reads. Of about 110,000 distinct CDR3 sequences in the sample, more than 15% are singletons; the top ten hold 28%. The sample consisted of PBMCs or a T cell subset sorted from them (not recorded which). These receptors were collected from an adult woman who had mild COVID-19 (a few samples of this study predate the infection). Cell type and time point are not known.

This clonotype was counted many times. In DNA, the CDR3 is TGCAGTGCCCCGGGACTAGCGGAGTACAATGAGCAGTTCTTC. It yields the protein CSAPGLAEYNEQFF. V usage is TRBV20-1 and J usage is TRBJ2-1; 11 bases are shared with TRBD2. Germline-derived CDR1 and CDR2 are DFQATT and SNEGSKA (reference sequence). The V segment lost 6 bases and the J segment 4 bases; nucleotides outside the gene matches: 5. The CDR3 is made up of 14 amino acids.

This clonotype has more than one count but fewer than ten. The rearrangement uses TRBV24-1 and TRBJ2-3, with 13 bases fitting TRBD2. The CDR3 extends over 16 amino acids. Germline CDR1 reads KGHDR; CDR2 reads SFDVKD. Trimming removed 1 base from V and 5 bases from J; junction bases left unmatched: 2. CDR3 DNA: TGTGCCACCAGTGATTTAGGACTAGCGGGAGAAGATACGCAGTATTTT. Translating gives CATSDLGLAGEDTQYF.

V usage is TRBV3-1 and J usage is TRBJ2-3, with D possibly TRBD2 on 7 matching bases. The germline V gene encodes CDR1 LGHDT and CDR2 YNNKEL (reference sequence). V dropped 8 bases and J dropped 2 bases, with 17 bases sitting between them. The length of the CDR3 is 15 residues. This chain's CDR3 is CASSGGSTSTDTQYF. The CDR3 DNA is TGTGCCAGCTCGGGGGGCTCTACTTCCACAGATACGCAGTATTTT.

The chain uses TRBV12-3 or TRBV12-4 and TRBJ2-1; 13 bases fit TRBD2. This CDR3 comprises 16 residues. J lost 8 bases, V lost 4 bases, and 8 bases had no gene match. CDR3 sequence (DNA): TGTGCCAGCAGTTCCAGGACTAGCGGGAGTGTTTATGAGCAGTTCTTC. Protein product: CASSSRTSGSVYEQFF.

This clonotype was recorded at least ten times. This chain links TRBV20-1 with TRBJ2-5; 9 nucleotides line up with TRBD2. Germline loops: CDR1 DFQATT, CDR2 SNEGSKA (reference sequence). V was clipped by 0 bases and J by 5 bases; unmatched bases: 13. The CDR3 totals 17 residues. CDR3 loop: CSARDPASGDHKETQYF. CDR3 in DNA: TGCAGTGCTAGAGATCCGGCTAGCGGGGACCATAAGGAGACCCAGTACTTC.

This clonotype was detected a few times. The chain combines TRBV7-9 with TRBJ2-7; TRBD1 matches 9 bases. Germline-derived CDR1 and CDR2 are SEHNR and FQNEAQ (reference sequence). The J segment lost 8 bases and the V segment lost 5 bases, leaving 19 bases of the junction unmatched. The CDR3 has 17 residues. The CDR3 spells CASSPTTPGTGTDKQYF. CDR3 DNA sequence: TGTGCCAGCAGCCCCACCACACCCGGGACAGGGACCGATAAGCAGTACTTC.

The CDR3 is CASSGGLAGYRDTQYF. For the CDR3, the DNA is TGTGCCAGCAGCGGAGGTCTAGCGGGGTATAGAGATACGCAGTATTTT. The chain links TRBV2 to TRBJ2-3; 9 nucleotides line up with TRBD2. Trimming took 6 bases from V and 5 from J; bases not matched to a gene: 12. Germline V gene data show CDR1 as SNHLY and CDR2 as FYNNEI. The CDR3 extends over 16 amino acids.

CDR3 sequence reads: CASRRGPSYNEQFF. CDR3 sequence (DNA): TGTGCCAGCAGGCGGGGGCCCTCCTACAATGAGCAGTTCTTC. The chain links TRBV27 to TRBJ2-1; maybe TRBD2 (7 bases). V lost 6 bases and J 0 bases, leaving 9 bases between the germline ends. The CDR3 runs 14 residues. CDR1 is MNHEY, CDR2 SMNVEV, per germline (reference sequence).

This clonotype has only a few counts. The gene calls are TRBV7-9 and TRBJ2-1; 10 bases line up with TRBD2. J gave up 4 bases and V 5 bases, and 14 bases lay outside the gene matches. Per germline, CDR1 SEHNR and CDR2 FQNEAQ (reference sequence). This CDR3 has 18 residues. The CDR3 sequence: CASSIRVGTSERYNEQFF. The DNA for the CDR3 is TGTGCCAGCAGCATACGGGTGGGGACTAGCGAACGGTACAATGAGCAGTTCTTC.

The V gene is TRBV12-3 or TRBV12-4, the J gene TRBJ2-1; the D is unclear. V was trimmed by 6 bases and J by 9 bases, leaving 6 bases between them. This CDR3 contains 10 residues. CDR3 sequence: CASRKAEQFF. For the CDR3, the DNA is TGTGCCAGCAGGAAAGCTGAGCAGTTCTTC.

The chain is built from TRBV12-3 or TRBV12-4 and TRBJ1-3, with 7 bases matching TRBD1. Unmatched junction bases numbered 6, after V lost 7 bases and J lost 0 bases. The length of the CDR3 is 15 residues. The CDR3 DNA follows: TGTGCCAGCATTCTACAGGGGAACTCTGGAAACACCATATATTTT. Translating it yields CASILQGNSGNTIYF.

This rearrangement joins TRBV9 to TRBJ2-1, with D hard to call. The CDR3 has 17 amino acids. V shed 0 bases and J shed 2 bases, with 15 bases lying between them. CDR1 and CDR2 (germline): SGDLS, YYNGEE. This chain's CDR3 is CASSVVGTYPTYNEQFF. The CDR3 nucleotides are TGTGCCAGCAGCGTAGTTGGTACCTACCCTACCTACAATGAGCAGTTCTTC.

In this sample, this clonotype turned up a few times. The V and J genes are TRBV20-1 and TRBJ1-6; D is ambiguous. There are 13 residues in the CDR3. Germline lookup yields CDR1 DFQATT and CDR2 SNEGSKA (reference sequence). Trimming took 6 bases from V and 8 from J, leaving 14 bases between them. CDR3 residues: CSALDPLDSPLHF. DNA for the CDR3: TGCAGTGCCCTGGACCCGTTGGATTCACCCCTCCACTTT.

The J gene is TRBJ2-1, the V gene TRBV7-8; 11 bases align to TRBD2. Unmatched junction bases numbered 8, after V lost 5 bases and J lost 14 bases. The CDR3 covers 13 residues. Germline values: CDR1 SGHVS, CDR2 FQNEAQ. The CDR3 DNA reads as TGTGCCAGCAGCCCCGGGACTAGCGGCGTTAAGTTCTTC. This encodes CASSPGTSGVKFF.

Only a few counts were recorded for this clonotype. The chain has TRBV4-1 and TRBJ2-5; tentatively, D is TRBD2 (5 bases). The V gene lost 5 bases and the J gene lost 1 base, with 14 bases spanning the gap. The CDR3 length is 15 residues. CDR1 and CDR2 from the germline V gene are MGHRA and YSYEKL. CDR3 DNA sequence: TGCGCCAGCAGCGGAGGTGCCCTGACCCAAGAGACCCAGTACTTC. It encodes CASSGGALTQETQYF.

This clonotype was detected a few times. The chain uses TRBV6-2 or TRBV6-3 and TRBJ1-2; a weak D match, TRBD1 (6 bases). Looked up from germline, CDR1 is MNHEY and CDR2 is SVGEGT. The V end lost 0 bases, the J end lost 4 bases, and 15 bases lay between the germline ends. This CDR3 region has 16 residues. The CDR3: CASSYSTRDNAYGYTF. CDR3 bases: TGTGCCAGCAGTTACTCGACTCGGGACAACGCCTATGGCTACACCTTC.

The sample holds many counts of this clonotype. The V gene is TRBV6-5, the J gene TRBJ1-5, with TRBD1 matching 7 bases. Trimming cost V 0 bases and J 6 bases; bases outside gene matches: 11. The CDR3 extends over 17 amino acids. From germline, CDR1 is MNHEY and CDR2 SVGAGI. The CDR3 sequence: CASSYSSVDPGGQPQHF. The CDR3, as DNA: TGTGCCAGCAGTTACTCGTCAGTAGACCCAGGGGGTCAGCCCCAGCATTTT.

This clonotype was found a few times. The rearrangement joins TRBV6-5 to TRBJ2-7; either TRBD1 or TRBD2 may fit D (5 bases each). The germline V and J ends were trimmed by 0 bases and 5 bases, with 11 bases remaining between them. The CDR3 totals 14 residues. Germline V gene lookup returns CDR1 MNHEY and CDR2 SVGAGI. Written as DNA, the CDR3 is TGTGCCAGCAGTTACTCAGCAGGGAGCAACGAGCAGTACTTC. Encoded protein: CASSYSAGSNEQYF.

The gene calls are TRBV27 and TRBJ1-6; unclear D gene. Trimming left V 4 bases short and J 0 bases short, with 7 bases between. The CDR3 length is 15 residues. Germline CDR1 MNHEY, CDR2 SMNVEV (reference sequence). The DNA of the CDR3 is TGTGCCAGCAGTTACAGTAGCTCCTATAATTCACCCCTCCACTTT. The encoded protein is CASSYSSSYNSPLHF.

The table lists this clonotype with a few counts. CDR3 in amino acids: CASSYGTGYEQYF. In DNA, the CDR3 is TGCGCCAGCAGCTACGGGACAGGCTACGAGCAGTACTTC. The V call is TRBV5-1, the J call TRBJ2-7, with 8 bases that match TRBD1. Germline V gene lookup returns CDR1 SGHRS and CDR2 YFSETQ. The CDR3 runs to 13 residues. After removal of 3 bases from V and 3 bases from J, the junction contained 2 bases not matched to a gene. The variable domain in full, with the rest retrieved from reference TRBV5-1 and TRBJ2-7, is KAGVTQTPRYLIKTRGQQVTLSCSPISGHRSVSWYQQTPGQGLQFLFEYFSETQRNKGNFPGRFSGRQFSNSRSEMNVSTLELGDSALYLCASSYGTGYEQYFGPGTRLTVT.

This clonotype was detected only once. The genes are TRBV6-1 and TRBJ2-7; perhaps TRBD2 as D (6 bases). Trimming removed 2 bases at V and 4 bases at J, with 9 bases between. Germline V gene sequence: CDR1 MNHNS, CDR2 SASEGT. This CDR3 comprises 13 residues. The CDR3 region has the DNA TGTGCCAGCAGTGAAACGGGACTTTACGAGCAGTACTTC. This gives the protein CASSETGLYEQYF.

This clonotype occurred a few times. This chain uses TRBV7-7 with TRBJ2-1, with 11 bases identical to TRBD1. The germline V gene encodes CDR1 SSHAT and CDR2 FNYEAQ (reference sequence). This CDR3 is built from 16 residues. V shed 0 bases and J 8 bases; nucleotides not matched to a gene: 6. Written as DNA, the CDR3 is TGTGCCAGCAGCTTAGCCCCCGGACAGGGGGCTGATGAGCAGTTCTTC. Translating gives CASSLAPGQGADEQFF.

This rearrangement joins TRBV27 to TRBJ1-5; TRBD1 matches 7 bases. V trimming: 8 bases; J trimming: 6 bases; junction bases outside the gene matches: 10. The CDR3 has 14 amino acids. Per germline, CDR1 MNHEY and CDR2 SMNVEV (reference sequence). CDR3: CASGSLRGPQPQHF. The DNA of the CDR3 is TGTGCCAGCGGGAGTTTGAGGGGGCCTCAGCCCCAGCATTTT.

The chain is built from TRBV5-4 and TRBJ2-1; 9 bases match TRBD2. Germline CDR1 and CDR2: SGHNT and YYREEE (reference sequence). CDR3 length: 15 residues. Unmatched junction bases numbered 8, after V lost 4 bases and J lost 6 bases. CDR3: CASSPRGSGSNEQFF. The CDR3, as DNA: TGTGCCAGCAGCCCCCGGGGTAGCGGGAGCAATGAGCAGTTCTTC. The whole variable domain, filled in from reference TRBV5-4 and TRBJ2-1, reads ETGVTQSPTHLIKTRGQQVTLRCSSQSGHNTVSWYQQALGQGPQFIFQYYREEENGRGNFPPRFSGLQFPNYSSELNVNALELDDSALYLCASSPRGSGSNEQFFGPGTRLTVL.

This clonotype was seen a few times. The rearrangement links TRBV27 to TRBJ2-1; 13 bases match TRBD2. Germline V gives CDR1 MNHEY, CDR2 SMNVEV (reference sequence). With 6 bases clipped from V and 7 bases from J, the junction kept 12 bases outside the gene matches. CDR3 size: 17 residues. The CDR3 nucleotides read TGTGCCAGCAGCCGGACTAGCGGGAGCCTTATTTTAAATGAGCAGTTCTTC. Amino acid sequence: CASSRTSGSLILNEQFF.

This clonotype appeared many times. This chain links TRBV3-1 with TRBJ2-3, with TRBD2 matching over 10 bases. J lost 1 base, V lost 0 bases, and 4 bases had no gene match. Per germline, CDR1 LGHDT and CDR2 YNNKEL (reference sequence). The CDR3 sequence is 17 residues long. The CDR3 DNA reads TGTGCCAGCAGCCAAGAATGGACTAGCGGACGCACAGATACGCAGTATTTT. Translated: CASSQEWTSGRTDTQYF.